The 5 T cell receptor beta chains in this list originate from one sample, sequenced in a study of Tregs in tolerant kidney transplant recipients. Using immunoSEQ multiplex PCR, the repertoire was profiled, and TCRdb retains in-frame clones only, with some absent. This table lists about 48,000 clones. The sample was CD4+ T cells from blood, taken before the transplant. These receptors originate from a human donor who received a combined kidney and bone marrow transplant.

As to this clone: From the germline J gene comes the end of the CDR3, since the read stops 3 residues before it. This chain links TRBV5-6 with TRBJ1-1, with 7 bases that match TRBD1. In germline, CDR1 is SGHDT, CDR2 YYEEEE. V shed 1 base, J shed 1 base, and the junction held 4 bases outside the gene matches. The CDR3 runs to 15 residues. The DNA read from the CDR3 is TGTGCCAGCAGCTTGAATCAGGGGGGGAACACTGAA. Translation: CASSLNQGGNTE. The entire CDR3 protein is CASSLNQGGNTEAFF.

With respect to this clone: The DNA ends 3 residues before the CDR3 does, and the rest of the CDR3 is filled in from the germline J gene. The gene calls are TRBV5-1 and TRBJ2-2, with 7 bases lining up with TRBD2. V lost 0 bases to trimming and J lost 2 bases; unmatched junction nucleotides: 1. The germline CDR1 and CDR2 sequences are SGHRS and YFSETQ. CDR3 length: 15 residues. Partial CDR3 DNA: TGCGCCAGCAGCTTGGAGCGGGGTAACACCGGGGAG. Protein: CASSLERGNTGE. The full CDR3 sequence reads CASSLERGNTGELFF.

Of note for this clone: The read halts 3 residues ahead of the CDR3 end, with the missing end drawn from the germline J gene. This chain links TRBV2 with TRBJ1-1, with 8 bases lining up with TRBD1. Unmatched junction bases numbered 16, after V lost 6 bases and J lost 7 bases. There are 16 residues in the CDR3. Germline assignment: CDR1 SNHLY and CDR2 FYNNEI. The CDR3 spells CASRPQGEGNTIEAFF. CDR3 DNA, as far as it was read: TGTGCCAGCAGACCACAGGGGGAGGGCAACACTATTGAA.

Details on this clone: The CDR3 is cut off 3 residues early in the read; its end comes from the germline J gene. The chain couples TRBV5-1 to TRBJ2-5; the D is unclear. This CDR3 contains 12 residues. V was pared by 4 bases and J by 2 bases, with 6 bases between. The germline gives CDR1 SGHRS, CDR2 YFSETQ. The chain's CDR3 is CASSIEQETQYF. The DNA read from the CDR3 is TGCGCCAGCAGCATAGAACAAGAGACC. Drawing the rest from reference TRBV5-1 and TRBJ2-5, the complete variable domain is KAGVTQTPRYLIKTRGQQVTLSCSPISGHRSVSWYQQTPGQGLQFLFEYFSETQRNKGNFPGRFSGRQFSNSRSEMNVSTLELGDSALYLCASSIEQETQYFGPGTRLLVL.

Worth noting for this clone: The DNA ends 3 residues before the CDR3 does, and the rest of the CDR3 is filled in from the germline J gene. J is TRBJ1-2 and V is TRBV5-6; 7 bases fit TRBD1. The V segment lost 2 bases and the J segment 2 bases; nucleotides outside the gene matches: 3. The germline V gene has CDR1 SGHDT and CDR2 YYEEEE. This CDR3 is 14 amino acids long. Partial CDR3 DNA: TGTGCCAGCAGCTTCGGACAGGAAAACTATGGC. Encoded protein: CASSFGQENYG. The whole CDR3 region reads CASSFGQENYGYTF.